These 2 T cell receptor beta chains were sequenced from one sample in a study of T cell changes during pregnancy in multiple sclerosis. Clones were sequenced by immunoSEQ multiplex PCR, and TCRdb holds only the in-frame ones, with some missing. The sample has 50,000 to 80,000 clones, around 90% seen once; the top ten hold approximately 1.5%. The sample consisted of peripheral blood, taken in the second trimester of pregnancy. Receptors were obtained from a female donor with multiple sclerosis, enrolled in a pregnancy study.

The rearrangement uses TRBV5-1 and TRBJ1-4, with 9 bases aligning to TRBD1. Germline V gene lookup returns CDR1 SGHRS and CDR2 YFSETQ. The CDR3 is 15 residues long. After removal of 3 bases from V and 8 bases from J, the junction contained 8 bases not matched to a gene. For the CDR3, the DNA is TGCGCCAGCAGCTGGGGGGACAGGGTGGCCGAAAAACTGTTTTTT. This codes for CASSWGDRVAEKLFF.

The gene calls are TRBV30 and TRBJ1-1; a weak D match, TRBD1 (5 bases). Germline CDR1 is GTSNPN and CDR2 is SVGIG (reference sequence). The V gene lost 0 bases and the J gene lost 5 bases, with 16 bases spanning the gap. The CDR3 loop spans 15 amino acids. The chain's CDR3 is CAWSVRGGIWTEAFF. CDR3 bases: TGTGCCTGGAGTGTACGGGGGGGAATTTGGACTGAAGCTTTCTTT.